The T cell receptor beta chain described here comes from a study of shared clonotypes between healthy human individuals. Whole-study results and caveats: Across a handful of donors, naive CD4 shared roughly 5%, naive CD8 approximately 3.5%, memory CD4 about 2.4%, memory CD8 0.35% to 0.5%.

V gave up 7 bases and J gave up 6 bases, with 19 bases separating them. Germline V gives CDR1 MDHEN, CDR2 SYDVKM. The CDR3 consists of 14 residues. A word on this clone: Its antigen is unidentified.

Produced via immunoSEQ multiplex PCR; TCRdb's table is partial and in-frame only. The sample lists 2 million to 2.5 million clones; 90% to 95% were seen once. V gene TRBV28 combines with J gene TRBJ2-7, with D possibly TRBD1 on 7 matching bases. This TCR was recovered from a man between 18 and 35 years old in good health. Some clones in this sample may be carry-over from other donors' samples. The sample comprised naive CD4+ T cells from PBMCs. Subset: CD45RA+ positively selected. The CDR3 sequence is CASTPATGRSEQYF. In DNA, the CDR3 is TGTGCCAGCACCCCCGCGACAGGGAGGTCCGAGCAGTACTTC.